This TCR beta chain was identified during a study of T-cell memory formation after mild COVID-19. This clonotype has a handful of counts. TCRdb processed the 5' RACE reads anew with MiXCR; each CDR3 protein has one entry. The repertoire includes roughly 130,000 distinct CDR3 sequences, about 17% of them detected once, and 5% to 5.5% sits in the top ten. Trimming left V 8 bases short and J 8 bases short, with 14 bases between. Looked up from germline, CDR1 is SGHRS and CDR2 is YFSETQ. The CDR3 length is 12 residues. The TCR was taken from a young man who had mild COVID-19 (a few samples of this study predate the infection). Cell type and time point are not known. V usage is TRBV5-1 and J usage is TRBJ2-1; D is possibly TRBD1 or TRBD2 (5 bases each). Sequenced sample: PBMCs or a T cell subset sorted from them (not recorded which). The CDR3 region has the DNA TGCGCCAGTTACCGGTTGGGGGATGAGCAGTTCTTC. This codes for CASYRLGDEQFF. Together with reference TRBV5-1 and TRBJ2-1, the CDR3 gives the full variable domain: KAGVTQTPRYLIKTRGQQVTLSCSPISGHRSVSWYQQTPGQGLQFLFEYFSETQRNKGNFPGRFSGRQFSNSRSEMNVSTLELGDSALYLCASYRLGDEQFFGPGTRLTVL.